The T cell receptor beta chain described here comes from a study of PD-L1 blockade in urothelial cancer. Time point: pretreatment peripheral blood. Produced via immunoSEQ multiplex PCR; TCRdb's table is partial and in-frame only. The sample shows tens of thousands of clones, roughly 90% of them seen only once. Germline V CDR1 and CDR2: MDHEN, SYDVKM. V lost 2 bases to trimming and J lost 2 bases; unmatched junction nucleotides: 2. The CDR3 length is 15 residues. The clonotype originates from a man aged 70-80 years with urothelial cancer. This specimen consisted of PBMCs, obtained around atezolizumab (anti-PD-L1) treatment. The J gene is TRBJ2-3, the V gene TRBV28, with TRBD2 matching over 9 bases. Here the CDR3 DNA reads TGTGCCAGCAGTTTAGGGACTAGCTACACAGATACGCAGTATTTT. It codes for CASSLGTSYTDTQYF. The variable domain in full, completed from reference TRBV28 and TRBJ2-3, reads DVKVTQSSRYLVKRTGEKVFLECVQDMDHENMFWYRQDPGLGLRLIYFSYDVKMKEKGDIPEGYSVSREKKERFSLILESASTNQTSMYLCASSLGTSYTDTQYFGPGTRLTVL.